This T cell receptor (beta chain) comes out of a study of blood T cell repertoires in COVID-19. Study context: The samples span acute and convalescent COVID-19 from the United States, Italy and Spain. PBMCs, B-cell-depleted T cells, or T cells were the source of the cDNA or gDNA that made up the material.

This CDR3 is 12 amino acids long. Looked up from germline, CDR1 is SGHTA and CDR2 is FQGNSA. V dropped 5 bases and J dropped 7 bases, with 6 bases sitting between them. Original processing notes: For nucleated cells, counts were estimated from reference gene primer amplification. Clones were sequenced by immunoSEQ multiplex PCR, and TCRdb holds only the in-frame ones, with some missing. V and J calls and clone size are copied from that table; D and trimming were computed from the DNA. The sample contains fewer than 120,000 clones, around 68% of which appear only once. This clonotype originated in a woman in her sixties or seventies with acute or convalescent COVID-19. The specimen was peripheral blood. The chain is built from TRBV7-2 and TRBJ1-6; D is unresolved. CDR3 coding DNA: TGTGCCAGCAGCGTACAGAATTCACCCCTCCACTTT. This codes for CASSVQNSPLHF.